Following are 28 T cell receptor beta chains from one sample sequenced in a study of shared clonotypes between healthy human individuals. The assay was immunoSEQ multiplex PCR, and TCRdb's table has in-frame clones only and misses some. The sample includes hundreds of thousands of clones, 70% to 80% seen only once; the top ten take roughly an eighth. The sequencing sample was made of PBMCs. The receptors here all came from a woman in her forties in good health. Some clones in this sample may be carry-over from other donors' samples.

The rearrangement uses TRBV9 and TRBJ2-7; D is possibly TRBD2 (7 bases). CDR1 and CDR2 (germline): SGDLS, YYNGEE. This CDR3 is built from 16 residues. V shed 5 bases and J shed 2 bases, with 20 bases lying between them. The CDR3 bases are TGTGCCAGCAGTAATCCCGGGGGGCCCCGCGCCTACGAGCAGTACTTC. This translates into CASSNPGGPRAYEQYF. The entire variable domain, with the rest obtained from reference TRBV9 and TRBJ2-7, is as follows: DSGVTQTPKHLITATGQRVTLRCSPRSGDLSVYWYQQSLDQGLQFLIQYYNGEERAKGNILERFSAQQFPDLHSELNLSSLELGDSALYFCASSNPGGPRAYEQYFGPGTRLTVT.

This chain connects TRBV9 to TRBJ2-1, with 7 bases identical to TRBD2. V shed 4 bases, J shed 3 bases, and the junction held 10 bases outside the gene matches. The CDR3 contains 16 residues. From germline, CDR1 is SGDLS and CDR2 YYNGEE. CDR3 DNA: TGTGCCAGCAGCCCGAGCGGAGGCGGGGGCTACAATGAGCAGTTCTTC. Residues: CASSPSGGGGYNEQFF.

This chain links TRBV18 with TRBJ2-7; no reliable D call. This CDR3 has 14 amino acids. In germline, CDR1 is KGHSH, CDR2 LQKENI. Trimming took 2 bases from V and 4 from J, leaving 12 bases between them. The CDR3 DNA sequence: TGTGCCAGCTCACCAATGGCGAGCCAGTACGAGCAGTACTTC. This translates into CASSPMASQYEQYF.

This sequence joins TRBV5-6 and TRBJ1-2; D remains unclear. The CDR3 runs to 14 residues. The V and J ends lost 1 base and 0 bases respectively, with 7 bases between them. Germline CDR1 and CDR2: SGHDT and YYEEEE. CDR3 sequence: CASSLPTTNYGYTF. CDR3 DNA: TGTGCCAGCAGCTTGCCCACAACTAACTATGGCTACACCTTC.

V is TRBV5-1 and J is TRBJ2-7; 7 bases are shared with TRBD1. Germline V gene data show CDR1 as SGHRS and CDR2 as YFSETQ. The CDR3 totals 15 residues. After removal of 0 bases from V and 3 bases from J, the junction contained 6 bases not matched to a gene. CDR3 in DNA: TGCGCCAGCAGCTTGGTAGGGACAGAATACTACGAGCAGTACTTC. Its translation is CASSLVGTEYYEQYF.

The chain couples TRBV28 to TRBJ1-1; 8 nucleotides align to TRBD1. The ends lost 6 bases at V and 0 bases at J; junction bases unmatched: 12. The germline gives CDR1 MDHEN, CDR2 SYDVKM. There are 17 residues in the CDR3. Written as DNA, the CDR3 is TGTGCCAGCAGGCCAGGGGGCGCAGGCGGCCTGAACACTGAAGCTTTCTTT. As protein: CASRPGGAGGLNTEAFF.

This chain joins TRBV5-4 and TRBJ1-4; maybe TRBD1 (6 bases). The length of the CDR3 is 16 residues. The V and J ends lost 0 bases and 3 bases respectively, with 12 bases between them. Germline V CDR1 and CDR2: SGHNT, YYREEE (reference sequence). DNA for the CDR3: TGTGCCAGCAGCTTGGACAGGGCCCGGGCTAATGAAAAACTGTTTTTT. Translation gives CASSLDRARANEKLFF.

Many counts were recorded for this clone. The V gene is TRBV6-6, the J gene TRBJ2-7; 8 bases align to TRBD1. Germline V gene sequence: CDR1 MNHNY, CDR2 SVGAGI (reference sequence). This CDR3 region has 14 residues. The V segment lost 5 bases and the J segment 5 bases; nucleotides outside the gene matches: 8. As DNA, the CDR3 is TGTGCCAGCAGTGCACAGGGGGGTATGGACGAGCAGTACTTC. Residues: CASSAQGGMDEQYF.

The J gene is TRBJ2-5, the V gene TRBV28, with D possibly TRBD1 on 6 matching bases. The J call is doubtful: the DNA matches TRBJ2-7 better. Looked up from germline, CDR1 is MDHEN and CDR2 is SYDVKM. CDR3 length equals 12 residues. The chain's CDR3 is CASSLAGDEQYF. Here the CDR3 DNA reads TGTGCCAGCAGTTTAGCAGGGGACGAGCAGTACTTC.

The chain recombines TRBV7-9 with TRBJ1-2; 8 bases fit TRBD1. The CDR3 is 15 residues long. The ends lost 4 bases at V and 7 bases at J; junction bases unmatched: 11. The germline CDR1 and CDR2 sequences are SEHNR and FQNEAQ (reference sequence). The CDR3 spells CASSSTGGGFGGYTF. DNA for the CDR3: TGTGCCAGCAGCTCCACAGGGGGAGGGTTTGGTGGCTACACCTTC.

The chain carries TRBV19 and TRBJ2-7; a possible D gene is TRBD2 (6 bases). The CDR3 is 13 amino acids. Germline CDR1 and CDR2: LNHDA and SQIVND (reference sequence). V was pared by 9 bases and J by 2 bases, with 14 bases between. In DNA form, the CDR3 reads TGTGCCAGCCGGGGGAGCGGCCCCTACGAGCAGTACTTC. It translates to CASRGSGPYEQYF. The complete variable domain, with remaining parts taken from reference TRBV19 and TRBJ2-7, reads DGGITQSPKYLFRKEGQNVTLSCEQNLNHDAMYWYRQDPGQGLRLIYYSQIVNDFQKGDIAEGYSVSREKKESFPLTVTSAQKNPTAFYLCASRGSGPYEQYFGPGTRLTVT.

V gene TRBV10-3 combines with J gene TRBJ1-1; 8 positions agree with TRBD1. V trimming: 2 bases; J trimming: 7 bases; junction bases outside the gene matches: 6. Germline lookup yields CDR1 ENHRY and CDR2 SYGVKD. This CDR3 is 14 amino acids long. For the CDR3, the DNA is TGTGCCATCAGTGAGCGGCAGGGGGCGCATGAAGCTTTCTTT. The encoded protein is CAISERQGAHEAFF.

The CDR3 sequence: CASSPSGVNEQYF. The DNA of the CDR3 is TGTGCCAGCAGCCCGTCGGGGGTCAACGAGCAGTACTTC. The gene calls are TRBV5-8 and TRBJ2-7; perhaps TRBD2 as D (6 bases). Trimming took 4 bases from V and 5 from J, leaving 13 bases between them. Germline loops: CDR1 SGHTS, CDR2 YDEGEE. The CDR3 spans 13 residues.

This chain connects TRBV20-1 to TRBJ2-2, with D unresolved. Germline CDR1 reads DFQATT; CDR2 reads SNEGSKA (reference sequence). The CDR3 loop spans 11 amino acids. V was shortened by 3 bases and J by 8 bases, with 7 bases between the two germline ends. CDR3 sequence: CSASRAGELFF. The CDR3, as DNA: TGCAGTGCTAGCCGTGCGGGGGAGCTGTTTTTT.

This clone was observed many times. V and J are TRBV5-6 and TRBJ1-3; a possible D gene is TRBD1 (5 bases). There are 14 residues in the CDR3. CDR1 and CDR2 (germline): SGHDT, YYEEEE. V was clipped by 5 bases and J by 3 bases, with 12 bases between them. The CDR3 nucleotides read TGTGCCAGCAGAACGTGGGGACGTGGAAACACCATATATTTT. Translating it yields CASRTWGRGNTIYF.

This chain links TRBV5-1 with TRBJ2-2, with a weak D call TRBD2 (6 bases). Germline assignment: CDR1 SGHRS and CDR2 YFSETQ. The CDR3 runs 15 residues. The V end was cut by 1 base, the J end by 4 bases, with 11 bases between. The CDR3 protein is CASSLQEAGTGELFF. CDR3 coding DNA: TGCGCCAGCAGCTTGCAGGAAGCGGGCACCGGGGAGCTGTTTTTT.

The J gene is TRBJ2-3, the V gene TRBV4-1, with unresolved D. The CDR3 runs 15 residues. CDR1 MGHRA and CDR2 YSYEKL come from the germline V gene. V was pared by 4 bases and J by 6 bases, with 17 bases between. The CDR3 region is CASSPRLIGVDTQYF. In nucleotides, the CDR3 is TGCGCCAGCAGCCCAAGATTAATAGGTGTGGATACGCAGTATTTT.

The rearrangement joins TRBV10-3 to TRBJ2-7; perhaps D is TRBD1 or TRBD2 (5 bases each). This CDR3 is built from 13 residues. Germline V lookup: CDR1 ENHRY, CDR2 SYGVKD. With 4 bases removed from V and 3 bases from J, the gap between germline ends came to 10 bases. This CDR3 reads CAISGQGDYEQYF. DNA of the CDR3: TGTGCCATCAGTGGGCAGGGAGACTACGAGCAGTACTTC.

This clone was counted at least ten times. The chain has TRBV19 and TRBJ2-7; TRBD2 matches 8 bases. The CDR3 has 15 residues. V was clipped by 6 bases and J by 2 bases; unmatched bases: 9. Germline CDR1 LNHDA, CDR2 SQIVND (reference sequence). This chain's CDR3 is CASSPSGSRPYEQYF. The CDR3 region has the DNA TGTGCCAGTAGCCCCAGCGGGAGCAGGCCCTACGAGCAGTACTTC.

This sequence joins TRBV13 and TRBJ2-3; TRBD2 matches 12 bases. The J segment lost 7 bases and the V segment lost 7 bases, leaving 12 bases of the junction unmatched. Per germline, CDR1 PRHDT and CDR2 FYEKMQ (reference sequence). The CDR3 is 16 amino acids. The CDR3 region is CASNSSATSGSNTQYF. CDR3 nucleotide sequence: TGTGCCAGCAACTCCTCCGCGACTAGCGGGAGCAATACGCAGTATTTT.

V is TRBV4-2 and J is TRBJ2-1; 13 bases fit TRBD2. The CDR3 is 19 residues long. V lost 2 bases and J lost 4; bases outside the gene matches: 11. Germline V gives CDR1 LGHNA, CDR2 YNFKEQ. CDR3 in amino acids: CASSQQMGWGLAGYNEQFF. In DNA, the CDR3 is TGTGCCAGCAGCCAACAAATGGGATGGGGACTAGCGGGATACAATGAGCAGTTCTTC.

V gene TRBV7-9 combines with J gene TRBJ2-1, with 7 bases identical to TRBD2. The germline gives CDR1 SEHNR, CDR2 FQNEAQ (reference sequence). Trimming removed 7 bases from V and 5 bases from J; junction bases left unmatched: 8. The CDR3 length is 14 residues. CDR3 amino acids: CASNPGGGNNEQFF. The CDR3 DNA is TGTGCCAGCAACCCGGGGGGAGGGAACAATGAGCAGTTCTTC.

This clone has a single count. The rearrangement joins TRBV2 to TRBJ2-1; the match to TRBD2 covers 7 bases. Germline V gene sequence: CDR1 SNHLY, CDR2 FYNNEI. The J segment lost 4 bases and the V segment lost 8 bases, leaving 5 bases of the junction unmatched. The CDR3 loop spans 13 amino acids. As DNA, the CDR3 is TGTGCCAGCCTGCCTAGCGGATACAATGAGCAGTTCTTC. Amino acid sequence: CASLPSGYNEQFF.

CDR3 protein: CASSYSRQGFDTQYF. The CDR3 coding sequence is TGTGCCAGCAGTTACTCGCGACAGGGTTTTGATACGCAGTATTTT. This chain uses TRBV6-6 with TRBJ2-3; TRBD1 agrees at 7 bases. CDR1 is MNHNY, CDR2 SVGAGI, per germline (reference sequence). V lost 0 bases and J lost 6; bases outside the gene matches: 6. This CDR3 spans 15 amino acids.

Regarding this clone: This same CDR3 is encoded by further DNA sequences in the sample. This rearrangement joins TRBV5-1 to TRBJ2-5; D is unclear. The CDR3 consists of 14 residues. Germline V gene sequence: CDR1 SGHRS, CDR2 YFSETQ. Trimming cost V 4 bases and J 0 bases, with 10 bases left between them. The CDR3 DNA is TGCGCCAGCAGCCCCCGAGGAAACCAAGAGACCCAGTACTTC. It codes for CASSPRGNQETQYF. Full variable domain (rest looked up from reference TRBV5-1 and TRBJ2-5): KAGVTQTPRYLIKTRGQQVTLSCSPISGHRSVSWYQQTPGQGLQFLFEYFSETQRNKGNFPGRFSGRQFSNSRSEMNVSTLELGDSALYLCASSPRGNQETQYFGPGTRLLVL.

V usage is TRBV5-1 and J usage is TRBJ2-1; a weak D match, TRBD1 (6 bases). The V gene lost 0 bases and the J gene lost 6 bases, with 13 bases spanning the gap. Germline V gene data show CDR1 as SGHRS and CDR2 as YFSETQ. CDR3 length equals 15 residues. The chain's CDR3 is CASSLGAGVRNEQFF. CDR3 nucleotide sequence: TGCGCCAGCAGCTTGGGCGCAGGGGTACGCAATGAGCAGTTCTTC.

The V gene is TRBV4-2, the J gene TRBJ2-1; 10 bases are a match to TRBD1. The ends lost 3 bases at V and 3 bases at J; junction bases unmatched: 2. CDR3 length equals 15 residues. CDR1 is LGHNA, CDR2 YNFKEQ, per germline. CDR3 amino acids: CASSQRTGGYNEQFF. As DNA, the CDR3 is TGTGCCAGCAGCCAGAGGACAGGGGGCTACAATGAGCAGTTCTTC.

This clone was recorded only once. V gene TRBV5-6 combines with J gene TRBJ1-5; no firm D call. Trimming left V 2 bases short and J 3 bases short, with 9 bases between. CDR3 length: 14 residues. Germline-derived CDR1 and CDR2 are SGHDT and YYEEEE. CDR3 amino acids: CASSFRPYNQPQHF. The CDR3 DNA reads as TGTGCCAGCAGCTTCAGACCTTACAATCAGCCCCAGCATTTT.